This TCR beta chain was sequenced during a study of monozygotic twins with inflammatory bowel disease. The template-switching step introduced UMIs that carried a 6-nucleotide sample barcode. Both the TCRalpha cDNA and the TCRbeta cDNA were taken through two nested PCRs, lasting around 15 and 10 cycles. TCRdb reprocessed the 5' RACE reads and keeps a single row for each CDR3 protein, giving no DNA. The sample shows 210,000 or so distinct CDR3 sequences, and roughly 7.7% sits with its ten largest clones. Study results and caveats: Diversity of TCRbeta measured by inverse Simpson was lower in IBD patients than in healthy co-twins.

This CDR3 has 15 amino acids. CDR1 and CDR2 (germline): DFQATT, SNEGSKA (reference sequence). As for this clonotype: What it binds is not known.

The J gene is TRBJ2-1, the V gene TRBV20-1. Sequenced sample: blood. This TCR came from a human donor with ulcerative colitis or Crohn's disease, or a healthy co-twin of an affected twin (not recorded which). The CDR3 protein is CSAINRGGPSREQFF.